This TCR beta chain was recorded in a study of early T cells in non-severe SARS-CoV-2 infection. TCRdb re-called the 5' RACE reads through MiXCR, storing one row per CDR3 protein. This table holds some 81,000 distinct CDR3 sequences, more than 7.5% found once. Broader study findings: Reliance on VDJdb matching favored anti-spike CD8 responses; private and CD4 specificities were missed.

CDR3 size: 14 residues. The junction had 3 bases not matched to a gene; V was cut back by 8 bases and J by 0 bases. The germline V gene has CDR1 MNHNS and CDR2 SASEGT. Worth noting for this clonotype: No antigen is known for it.

The sample consisted of whole blood. This clonotype was sampled from an adult who was a healthcare worker with PCR-confirmed SARS-CoV-2 infection or an uninfected control (not recorded which). The gene calls are TRBV6-1 and TRBJ2-2; 7 nucleotides line up with TRBD2. CDR3 amino acids: CASGLAANTGELFF. CDR3 coding DNA: TGTGCCAGCGGGCTAGCGGCGAACACCGGGGAGCTGTTTTTT.